This TCR beta chain originates from a study of blood T cell repertoires in COVID-19. While infection was still active, Seattle patients were enrolled and then followed longitudinally. The germline CDR1 and CDR2 sequences are SGHNT and YENEEA. Between the trimmed V and J ends, which lost 1 base and 1 base, there was a span of 16 bases. The CDR3 covers 18 residues. TCRdb's copy holds only in-frame clones and misses some; the assay was immunoSEQ multiplex PCR. The sample yields roughly 260,000 clones, around 90% seen once. This clonotype was obtained from a person aged 18-35 years with COVID-19, enrolled during active disease. The sequenced material came from peripheral blood. This chain uses TRBV11-3 with TRBJ2-2; D might be TRBD1 (6 bases). In DNA, the CDR3 is TGTGCCAGCAGCTTAGCTGAAAGGACAGCCGAGAACACCGGGGAGCTGTTTTTT. Protein: CASSLAERTAENTGELFF.